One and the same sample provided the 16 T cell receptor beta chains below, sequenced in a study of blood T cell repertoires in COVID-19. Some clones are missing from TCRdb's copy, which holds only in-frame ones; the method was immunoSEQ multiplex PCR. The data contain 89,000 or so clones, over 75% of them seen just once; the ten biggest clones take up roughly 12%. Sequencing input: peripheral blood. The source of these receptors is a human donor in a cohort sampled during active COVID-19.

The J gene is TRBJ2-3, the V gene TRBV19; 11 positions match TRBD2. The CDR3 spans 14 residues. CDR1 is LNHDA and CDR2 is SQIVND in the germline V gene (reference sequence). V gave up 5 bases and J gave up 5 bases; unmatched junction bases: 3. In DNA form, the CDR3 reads TGTGCCAGTAGTTTCGGACTAGCGGGAGATACGCAGTATTTT. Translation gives CASSFGLAGDTQYF.

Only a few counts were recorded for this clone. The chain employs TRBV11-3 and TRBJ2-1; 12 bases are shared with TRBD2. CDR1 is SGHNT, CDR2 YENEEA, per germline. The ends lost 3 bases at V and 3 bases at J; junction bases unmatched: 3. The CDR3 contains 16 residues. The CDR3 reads CASSLLAGGHYNEQFF. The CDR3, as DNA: TGTGCCAGCAGCTTGCTAGCGGGGGGGCACTACAATGAGCAGTTCTTC. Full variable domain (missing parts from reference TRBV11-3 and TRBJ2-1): EAGVVQSPRYKIIEKKQPVAFWCNPISGHNTLYWYLQNLGQGPELLIRYENEEAVDDSQLPKDRFSAERLKGVDSTLKIQPAELGDSAVYLCASSLLAGGHYNEQFFGPGTRLTVL.

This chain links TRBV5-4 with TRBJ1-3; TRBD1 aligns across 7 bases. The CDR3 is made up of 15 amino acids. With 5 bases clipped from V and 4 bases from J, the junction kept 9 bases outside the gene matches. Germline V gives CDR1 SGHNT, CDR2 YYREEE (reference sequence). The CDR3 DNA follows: TGTGCCAGCAGTCTGGAGGGGGCGCAAGGAAACACCATATATTTT. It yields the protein CASSLEGAQGNTIYF.

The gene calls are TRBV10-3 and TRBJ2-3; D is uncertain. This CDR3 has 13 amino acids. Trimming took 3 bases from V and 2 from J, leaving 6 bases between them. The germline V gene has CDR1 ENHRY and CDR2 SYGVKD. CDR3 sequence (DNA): TGTGCCATCAGTGAAAGCGCCACAGATACGCAGTATTTT. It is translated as CAISESATDTQYF.

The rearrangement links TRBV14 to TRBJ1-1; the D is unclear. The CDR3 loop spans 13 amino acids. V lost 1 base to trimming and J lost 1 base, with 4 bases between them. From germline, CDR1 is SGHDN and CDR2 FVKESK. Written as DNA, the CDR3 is TGTGCCAGCAGCCAAGGACAGAACACTGAAGCTTTCTTT. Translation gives CASSQGQNTEAFF.

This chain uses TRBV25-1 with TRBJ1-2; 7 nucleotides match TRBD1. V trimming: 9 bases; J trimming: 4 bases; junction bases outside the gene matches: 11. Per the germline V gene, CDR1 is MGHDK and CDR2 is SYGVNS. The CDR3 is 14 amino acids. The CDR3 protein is CASRAPGTVYGYTF. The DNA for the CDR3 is TGTGCCAGTAGAGCCCCCGGGACAGTCTATGGCTACACCTTC.

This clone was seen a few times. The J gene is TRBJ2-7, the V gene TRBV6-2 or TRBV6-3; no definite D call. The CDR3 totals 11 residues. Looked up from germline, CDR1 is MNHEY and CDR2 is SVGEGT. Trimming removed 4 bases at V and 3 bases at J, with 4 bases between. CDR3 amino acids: CASSSFYEQYF. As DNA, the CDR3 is TGTGCCAGCAGTTCGTTCTACGAGCAGTACTTC.

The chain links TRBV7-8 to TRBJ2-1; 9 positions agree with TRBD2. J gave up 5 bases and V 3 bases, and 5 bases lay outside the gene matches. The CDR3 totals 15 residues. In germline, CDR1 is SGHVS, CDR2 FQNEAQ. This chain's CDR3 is CASSFAGGPNNEQFF. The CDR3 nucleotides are TGTGCCAGCAGCTTTGCGGGAGGGCCGAACAATGAGCAGTTCTTC.

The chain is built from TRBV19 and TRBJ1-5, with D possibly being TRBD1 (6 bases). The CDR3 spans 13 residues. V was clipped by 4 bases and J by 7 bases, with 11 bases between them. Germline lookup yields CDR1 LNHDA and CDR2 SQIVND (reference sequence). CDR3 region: CASSKGVRQPQHF. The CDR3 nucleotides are TGTGCCAGTAGTAAGGGGGTGAGGCAGCCCCAGCATTTT. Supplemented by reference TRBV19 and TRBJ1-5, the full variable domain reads DGGITQSPKYLFRKEGQNVTLSCEQNLNHDAMYWYRQDPGQGLRLIYYSQIVNDFQKGDIAEGYSVSREKKESFPLTVTSAQKNPTAFYLCASSKGVRQPQHFGDGTRLSIL.

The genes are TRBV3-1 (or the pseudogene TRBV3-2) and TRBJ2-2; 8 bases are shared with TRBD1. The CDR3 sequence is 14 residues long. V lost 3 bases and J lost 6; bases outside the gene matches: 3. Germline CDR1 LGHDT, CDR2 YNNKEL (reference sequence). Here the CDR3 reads CASSQIQGAGELFF. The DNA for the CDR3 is TGTGCCAGCAGCCAGATACAGGGGGCCGGGGAGCTGTTTTTT.

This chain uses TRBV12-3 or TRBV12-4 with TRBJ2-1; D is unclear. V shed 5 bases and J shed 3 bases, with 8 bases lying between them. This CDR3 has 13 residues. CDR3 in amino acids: CASSPLNYNEQFF. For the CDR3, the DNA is TGTGCCAGCAGTCCCTTAAACTACAATGAGCAGTTCTTC.

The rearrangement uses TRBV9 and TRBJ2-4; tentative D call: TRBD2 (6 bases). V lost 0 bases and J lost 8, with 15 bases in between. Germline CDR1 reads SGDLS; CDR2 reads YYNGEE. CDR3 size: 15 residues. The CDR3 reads CASSVAGRLGDIQYF. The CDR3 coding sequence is TGTGCCAGCAGCGTAGCGGGCAGACTAGGAGACATTCAGTACTTC.

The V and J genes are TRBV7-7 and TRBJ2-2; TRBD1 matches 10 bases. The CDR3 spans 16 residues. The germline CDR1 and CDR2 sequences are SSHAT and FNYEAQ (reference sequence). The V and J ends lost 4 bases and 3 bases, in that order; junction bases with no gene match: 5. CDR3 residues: CASSSDRGLDTGELFF. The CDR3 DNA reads TGTGCCAGCAGCTCAGACAGGGGGCTGGACACCGGGGAGCTGTTTTTT.

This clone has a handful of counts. The CDR3 spells CASSLALRRSHEQYF. The CDR3 DNA follows: TGTGCCAGCAGCTTAGCGCTCCGGCGGTCGCACGAGCAGTACTTC. This sequence joins TRBV7-8 and TRBJ2-7; D is undetermined. Germline-derived CDR1 and CDR2 are SGHVS and FQNEAQ. The V and J ends lost 0 bases and 5 bases respectively, with 14 bases between them. The CDR3 length is 15 residues.

CDR3 amino acids: CASSHGGGTPQHF. CDR3 DNA: TGTGCCAGCAGCCATGGGGGGGGGACACCCCAGCATTTT. V gene TRBV3-1 (or the pseudogene TRBV3-2) combines with J gene TRBJ1-5, with D perhaps TRBD1 (6 bases). From germline, CDR1 is LGHDT and CDR2 YNNKEL (reference sequence). The CDR3 consists of 13 residues. The V end was cut by 3 bases, the J end by 10 bases, with 13 bases between.

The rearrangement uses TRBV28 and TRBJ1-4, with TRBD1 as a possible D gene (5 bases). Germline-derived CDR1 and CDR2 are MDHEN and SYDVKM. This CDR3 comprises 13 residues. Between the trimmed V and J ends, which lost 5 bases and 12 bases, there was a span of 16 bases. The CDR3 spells CASSRHAKGELFF. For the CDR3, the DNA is TGTGCCAGCAGTCGACACGCTAAAGGGGAACTGTTTTTT. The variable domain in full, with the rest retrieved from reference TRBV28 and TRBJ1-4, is DVKVTQSSRYLVKRTGEKVFLECVQDMDHENMFWYRQDPGLGLRLIYFSYDVKMKEKGDIPEGYSVSREKKERFSLILESASTNQTSMYLCASSRHAKGELFFGSGTQLSVL.